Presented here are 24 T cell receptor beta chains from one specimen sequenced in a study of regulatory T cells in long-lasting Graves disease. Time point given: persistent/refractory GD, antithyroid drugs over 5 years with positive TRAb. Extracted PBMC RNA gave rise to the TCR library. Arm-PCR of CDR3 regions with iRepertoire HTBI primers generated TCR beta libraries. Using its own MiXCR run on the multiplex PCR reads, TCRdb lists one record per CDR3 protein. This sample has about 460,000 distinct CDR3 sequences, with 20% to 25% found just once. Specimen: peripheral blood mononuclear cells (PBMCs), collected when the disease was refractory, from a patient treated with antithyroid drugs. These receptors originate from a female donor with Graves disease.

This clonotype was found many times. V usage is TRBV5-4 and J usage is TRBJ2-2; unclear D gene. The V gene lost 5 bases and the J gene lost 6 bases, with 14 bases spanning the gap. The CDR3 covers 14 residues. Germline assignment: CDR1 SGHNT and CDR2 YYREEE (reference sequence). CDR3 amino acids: CASRSDARAGELFF. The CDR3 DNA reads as TGTGCCAGCAGATCCGACGCAAGAGCCGGGGAGCTGTTTTTT.

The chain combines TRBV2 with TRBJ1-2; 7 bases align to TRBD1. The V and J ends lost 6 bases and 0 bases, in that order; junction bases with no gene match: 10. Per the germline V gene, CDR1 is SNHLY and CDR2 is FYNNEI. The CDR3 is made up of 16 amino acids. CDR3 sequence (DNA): TGTGCCAGCAGCTCAGCACAGGGGCCCTCTAACTATGGCTACACCTTC. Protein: CASSSAQGPSNYGYTF.

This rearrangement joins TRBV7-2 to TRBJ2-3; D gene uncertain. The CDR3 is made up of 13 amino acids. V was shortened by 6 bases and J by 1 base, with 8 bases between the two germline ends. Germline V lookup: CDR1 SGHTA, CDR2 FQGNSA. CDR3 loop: CASSLPGTDTQYF. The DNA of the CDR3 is TGTGCCAGCAGTTTACCTGGCACAGATACGCAGTATTTT.

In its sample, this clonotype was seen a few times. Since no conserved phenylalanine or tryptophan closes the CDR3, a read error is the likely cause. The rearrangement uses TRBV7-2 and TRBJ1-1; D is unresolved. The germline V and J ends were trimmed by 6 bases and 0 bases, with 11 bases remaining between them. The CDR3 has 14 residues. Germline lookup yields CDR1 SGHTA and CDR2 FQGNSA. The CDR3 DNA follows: TGTGCCAGCAGGGCCAGAACCTTGAACACTGAAGCTTTCCTT. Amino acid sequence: CASRARTLNTEAFL.

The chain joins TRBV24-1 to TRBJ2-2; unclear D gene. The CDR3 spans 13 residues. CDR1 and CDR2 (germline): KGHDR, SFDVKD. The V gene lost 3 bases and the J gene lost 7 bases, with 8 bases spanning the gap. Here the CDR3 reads CATSDPGIGELFF. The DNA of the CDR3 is TGTGCCACCAGTGATCCTGGGATCGGGGAGCTGTTTTTT.

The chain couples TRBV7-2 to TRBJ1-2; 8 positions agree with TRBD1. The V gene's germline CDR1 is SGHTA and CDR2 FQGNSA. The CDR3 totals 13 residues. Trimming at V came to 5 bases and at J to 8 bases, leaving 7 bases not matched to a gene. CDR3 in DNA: TGTGCCAGCAGCAGAACCCAGGGGGCAGGCTACACCTTC. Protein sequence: CASSRTQGAGYTF.

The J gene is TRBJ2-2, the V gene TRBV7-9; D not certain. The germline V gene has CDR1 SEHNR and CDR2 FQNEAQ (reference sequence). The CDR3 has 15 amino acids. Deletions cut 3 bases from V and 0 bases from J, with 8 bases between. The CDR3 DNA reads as TGTGCCAGCAGCTTGGCACAGACGAACACCGGGGAGCTGTTTTTT. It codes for CASSLAQTNTGELFF. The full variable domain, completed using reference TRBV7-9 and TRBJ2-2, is DTGVSQNPRHKITKRGQNVTFRCDPISEHNRLYWYRQTLGQGPEFLTYFQNEAQLEKSRLLSDRFSAERPKGSFSTLEIQRTEQGDSAMYLCASSLAQTNTGELFFGEGSRLTVL.

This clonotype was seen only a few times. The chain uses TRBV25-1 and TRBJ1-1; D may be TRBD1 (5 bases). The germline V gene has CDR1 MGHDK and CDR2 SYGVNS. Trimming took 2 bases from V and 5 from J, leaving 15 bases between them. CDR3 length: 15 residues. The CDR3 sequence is CASSEMFGGRTEAFF. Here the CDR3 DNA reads TGTGCCAGCAGTGAAATGTTCGGGGGTAGGACTGAAGCTTTCTTT. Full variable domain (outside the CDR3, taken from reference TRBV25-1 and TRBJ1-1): EADIYQTPRYLVIGTGKKITLECSQTMGHDKMYWYQQDPGMELHLIHYSYGVNSTEKGDLSSESTVSRIRTEHFPLTLESARPSHTSQYLCASSEMFGGRTEAFFGQGTRLTVV.

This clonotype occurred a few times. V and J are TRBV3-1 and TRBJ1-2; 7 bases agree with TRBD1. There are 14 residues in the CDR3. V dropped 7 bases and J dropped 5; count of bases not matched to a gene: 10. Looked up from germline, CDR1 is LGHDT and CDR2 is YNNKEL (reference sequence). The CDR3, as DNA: TGTGCCAGCACACAAGGGACAGCCGAATATGGCTACACCTTC. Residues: CASTQGTAEYGYTF. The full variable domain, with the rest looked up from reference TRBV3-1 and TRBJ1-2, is DTAVSQTPKYLVTQMGNDKSIKCEQNLGHDTMYWYKQDSKKFLKIMFSYNNKELIINETVPNRFSPKSPDKAHLNLHINSLELGDSAVYFCASTQGTAEYGYTFGSGTRLTVV.

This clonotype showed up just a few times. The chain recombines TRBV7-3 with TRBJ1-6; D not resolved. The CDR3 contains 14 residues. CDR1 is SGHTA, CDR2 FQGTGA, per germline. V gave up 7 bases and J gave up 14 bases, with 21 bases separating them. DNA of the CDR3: TGTGCCAGCATCCCCCATCGGCCCTGCATCACCCTCCACTTT. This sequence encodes CASIPHRPCITLHF.

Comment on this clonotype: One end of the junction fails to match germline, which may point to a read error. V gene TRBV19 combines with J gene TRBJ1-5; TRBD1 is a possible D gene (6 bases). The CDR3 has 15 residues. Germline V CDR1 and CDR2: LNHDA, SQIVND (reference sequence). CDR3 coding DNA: TGTGCCAGTAGTAAGGGGGTATACCTAAATCAGTCCCAGCATTTT. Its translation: CASSKGVYLNQSQHF.

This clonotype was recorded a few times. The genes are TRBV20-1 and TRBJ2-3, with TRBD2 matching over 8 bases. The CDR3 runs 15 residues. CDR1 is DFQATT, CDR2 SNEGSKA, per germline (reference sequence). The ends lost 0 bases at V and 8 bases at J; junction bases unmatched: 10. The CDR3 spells CSARDFPGAGGTQYF. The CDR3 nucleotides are TGCAGTGCTAGAGATTTTCCGGGGGCGGGGGGTACGCAGTATTTT.

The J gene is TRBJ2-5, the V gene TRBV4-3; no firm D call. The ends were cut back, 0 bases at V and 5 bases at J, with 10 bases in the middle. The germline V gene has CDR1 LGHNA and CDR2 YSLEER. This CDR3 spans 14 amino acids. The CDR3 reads CASSQEGWGETQYF. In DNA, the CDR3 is TGCGCCAGCAGCCAAGAAGGTTGGGGTGAGACCCAGTACTTC.

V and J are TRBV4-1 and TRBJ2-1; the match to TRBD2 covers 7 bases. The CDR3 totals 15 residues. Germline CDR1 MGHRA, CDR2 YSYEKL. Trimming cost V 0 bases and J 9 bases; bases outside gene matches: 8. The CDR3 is CASSQDTGGLSEQFF. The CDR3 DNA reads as TGCGCCAGCAGCCAAGACACGGGGGGTCTGAGTGAGCAGTTCTTC.

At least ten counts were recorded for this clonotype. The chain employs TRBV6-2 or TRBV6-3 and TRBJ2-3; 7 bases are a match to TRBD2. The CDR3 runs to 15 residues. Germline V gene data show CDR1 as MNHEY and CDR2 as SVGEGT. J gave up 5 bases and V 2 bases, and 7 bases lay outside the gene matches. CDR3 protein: CASSYEASGGDTQYF. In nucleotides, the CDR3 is TGTGCCAGCAGTTACGAGGCTAGCGGTGGAGATACGCAGTATTTT.

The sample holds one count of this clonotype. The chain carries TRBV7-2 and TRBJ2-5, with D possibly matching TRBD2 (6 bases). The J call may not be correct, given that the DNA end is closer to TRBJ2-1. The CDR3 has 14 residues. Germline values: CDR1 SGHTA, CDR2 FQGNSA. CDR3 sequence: CASSVRGGSNEQFF. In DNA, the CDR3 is TGTGCCAGCTCCGTCCGGGGAGGCTCCAATGAGCAGTTCTTC.

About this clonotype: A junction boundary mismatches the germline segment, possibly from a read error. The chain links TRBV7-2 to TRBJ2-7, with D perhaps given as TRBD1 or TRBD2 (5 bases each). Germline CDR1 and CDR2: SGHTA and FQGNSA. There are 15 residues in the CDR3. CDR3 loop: CASSPRGTYSYGQYF. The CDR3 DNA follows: TGTGCCAGCAGCCCTCGAGGGACCTATTCCTACGGGCAGTACTTC. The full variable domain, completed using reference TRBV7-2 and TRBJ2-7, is GAGVSQSPSNKVTEKGKDVELRCDPISGHTALYWYRQSLGQGLEFLIYFQGNSAPDKSGLPSDRFSAERTGGSVSTLTIQRTQQEDSAVYLCASSPRGTYSYGQYFGPGTRLTVT.

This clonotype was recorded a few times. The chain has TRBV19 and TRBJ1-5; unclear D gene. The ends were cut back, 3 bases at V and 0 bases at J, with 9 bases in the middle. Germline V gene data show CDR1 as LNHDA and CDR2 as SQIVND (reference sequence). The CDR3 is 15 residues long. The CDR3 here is CASSMSGYSNQPQHF. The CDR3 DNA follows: TGTGCCAGTAGTATGTCCGGGTATAGCAATCAGCCCCAGCATTTT.

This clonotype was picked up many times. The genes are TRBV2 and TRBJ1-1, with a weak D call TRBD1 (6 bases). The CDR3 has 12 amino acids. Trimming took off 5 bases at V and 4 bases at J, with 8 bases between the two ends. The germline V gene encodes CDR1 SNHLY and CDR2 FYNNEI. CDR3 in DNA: TGTGCCAGCAGTAAGGACAGCACTGAAGCTTTCTTT. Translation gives CASSKDSTEAFF.

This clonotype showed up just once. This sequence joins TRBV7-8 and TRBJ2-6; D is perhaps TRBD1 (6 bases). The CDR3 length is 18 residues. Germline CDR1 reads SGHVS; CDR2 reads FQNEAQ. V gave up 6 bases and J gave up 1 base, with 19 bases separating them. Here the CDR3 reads CASRDYRVPLSGANVLTF. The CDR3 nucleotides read TGTGCCAGCAGAGATTACAGGGTCCCCCTATCTGGGGCCAACGTCCTGACTTTC.

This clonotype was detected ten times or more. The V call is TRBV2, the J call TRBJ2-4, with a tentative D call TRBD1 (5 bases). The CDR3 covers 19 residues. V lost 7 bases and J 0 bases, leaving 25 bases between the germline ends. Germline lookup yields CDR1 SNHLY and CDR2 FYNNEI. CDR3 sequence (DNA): TGTGCCAGCACTGGTGCCGAGACAGCGCCAATGTTAGCCAAAAACATTCAGTACTTC. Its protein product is CASTGAETAPMLAKNIQYF. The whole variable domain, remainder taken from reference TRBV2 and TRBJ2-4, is EPEVTQTPSHQVTQMGQEVILRCVPISNHLYFYWYRQILGQKVEFLVSFYNNEISEKSEIFDDQFSVERPDGSNFTLKIRSTKLEDSAMYFCASTGAETAPMLAKNIQYFGAGTRLSVL.

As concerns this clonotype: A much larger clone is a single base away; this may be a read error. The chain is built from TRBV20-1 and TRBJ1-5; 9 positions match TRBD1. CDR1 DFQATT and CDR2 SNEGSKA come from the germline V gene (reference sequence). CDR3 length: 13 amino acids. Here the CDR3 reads CSATETGGQSQHF. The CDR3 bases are TGCAGTGCCACCGAGACAGGGGGTCAGTCCCAGCATTTT.

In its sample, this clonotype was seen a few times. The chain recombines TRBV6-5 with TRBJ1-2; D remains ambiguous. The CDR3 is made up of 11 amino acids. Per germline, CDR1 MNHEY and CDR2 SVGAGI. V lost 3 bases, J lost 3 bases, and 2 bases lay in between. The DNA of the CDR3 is TGTGCCAGCAGTTATTACTATGGCTACACCTTC. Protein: CASSYYYGYTF.

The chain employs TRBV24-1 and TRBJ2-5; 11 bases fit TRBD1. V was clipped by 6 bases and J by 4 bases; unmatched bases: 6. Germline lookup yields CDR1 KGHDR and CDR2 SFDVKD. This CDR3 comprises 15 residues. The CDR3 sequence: CATSPKGQGGETQYF. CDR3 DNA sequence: TGTGCCACCAGTCCAAAGGGACAGGGGGGAGAGACCCAGTACTTC.